This T cell receptor beta chain was captured by sequencing in a study of CD8 T cells in Susac syndrome. On the study more broadly: Patients with Susac syndrome were therapy-naive, on corticosteroids, or on intravenous immunoglobulin alone at the time that blood was drawn.

The germline V gene encodes CDR1 DFQATT and CDR2 SNEGSKA (reference sequence). The CDR3 runs to 14 residues. V shed 6 bases and J shed 0 bases, with 12 bases lying between them. The RNA, about 0.5 to 1 ug, was put through reverse transcription using random hexamers. An immunoSEQ multiplex PCR amplified TCR beta CDR3 over 54 Vbeta and 13 Jbeta. TCRdb ran MiXCR on the immunoSEQ multiplex PCR reads and lists one entry per CDR3 protein. The sample lists 200,000 or so distinct CDR3 sequences, approximately 95% seen once, with roughly 0.15% in the top ten. The source material was CD8+ T cells from PBMCs. The sequence was obtained from a human donor with Susac syndrome. This chain joins TRBV20-1 and TRBJ2-1; D remains ambiguous. This CDR3 reads CSAQQKSSYNEQFF. The DNA of the CDR3 is TGCAGTGCGCAGCAGAAAAGCTCCTACAATGAGCAGTTCTTC.